This TCR beta chain was documented in a study of shared clonotypes between healthy human individuals. Repertoires were generated with immunoSEQ multiplex PCR, while TCRdb's copy carries only in-frame clones and drops some. The table includes 2,500,000 or so clones, roughly nine tenths detected once. The CDR3 loop spans 14 amino acids. Trimming took 7 bases from V and 1 from J, leaving 10 bases between them. CDR1 SGHAT and CDR2 FQDESV come from the germline V gene (reference sequence). Source material: naive CD4+ T cells sorted from blood. Regarding subset: CD45RA+ positively selected. The source of this sequence is a man younger than 35 in good health. This sequence joins TRBV11-1 and TRBJ2-2; D not certain. The CDR3 region is CASTIHMNTGELFF. CDR3 nucleotides: TGTGCCAGCACCATCCACATGAACACCGGGGAGCTGTTTTTT.